This TCR beta chain was sequenced during a study of cytomegalovirus exposure and HLA in healthy donors. About the study: Tens of millions of unique TCRs, all from HLA-typed donors, were included in an early release of the data.

The PCR ran on 60 Vbeta and 13 Jbeta primers. The repertoire was sequenced with immunoSEQ multiplex PCR; TCRdb's copy has only in-frame clones and lacks some. This sample has some 170,000 clones, with about 69% found just once. The sequenced material came from PBMCs. This TCR came from a human donor in good health.

The chain's CDR3 is CASSEWDRVAEDYGYTF. The CDR3 nucleotides read TGTGCCAGCAGTGAATGGGACAGGGTGGCTGAGGACTATGGCTACACCTTC. This sequence joins TRBV6-1 and TRBJ1-2; 9 bases fit TRBD1. The CDR3 spans 17 residues. The germline V gene encodes CDR1 MNHNS and CDR2 SASEGT. The junction had 10 bases not matched to a gene; V was cut back by 2 bases and J by 3 bases.